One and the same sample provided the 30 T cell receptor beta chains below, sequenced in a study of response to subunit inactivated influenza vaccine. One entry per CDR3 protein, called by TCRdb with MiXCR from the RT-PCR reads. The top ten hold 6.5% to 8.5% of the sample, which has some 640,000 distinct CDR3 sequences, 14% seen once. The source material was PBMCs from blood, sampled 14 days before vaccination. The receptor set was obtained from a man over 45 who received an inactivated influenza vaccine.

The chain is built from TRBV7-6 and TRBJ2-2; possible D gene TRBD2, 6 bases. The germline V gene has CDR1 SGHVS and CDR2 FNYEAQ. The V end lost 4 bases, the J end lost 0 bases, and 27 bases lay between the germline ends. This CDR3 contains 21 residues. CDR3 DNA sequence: TGTGCCAGCAGCTCTGTAGGGGCCCCGGGGGAGCTGAACACGAACACCGGGGAGCTGTTTTTT. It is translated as CASSSVGAPGELNTNTGELFF.

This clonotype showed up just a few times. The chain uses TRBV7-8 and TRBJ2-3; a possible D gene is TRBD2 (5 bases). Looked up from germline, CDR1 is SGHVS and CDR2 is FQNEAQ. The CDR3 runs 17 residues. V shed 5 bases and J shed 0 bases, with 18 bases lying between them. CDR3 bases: TGTGCCAGCAGCCCAGCTCAGGCGAGGGCTAGCACAGATACGCAGTATTTT. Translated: CASSPAQARASTDTQYF.

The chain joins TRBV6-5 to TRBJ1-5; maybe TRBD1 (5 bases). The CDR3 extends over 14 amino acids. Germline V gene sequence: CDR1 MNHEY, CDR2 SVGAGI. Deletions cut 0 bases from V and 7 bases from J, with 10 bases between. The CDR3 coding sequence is TGTGCCAGCAGTTACTCAGGAGGGGCCCAGCCCCAGCATTTT. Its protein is CASSYSGGAQPQHF.

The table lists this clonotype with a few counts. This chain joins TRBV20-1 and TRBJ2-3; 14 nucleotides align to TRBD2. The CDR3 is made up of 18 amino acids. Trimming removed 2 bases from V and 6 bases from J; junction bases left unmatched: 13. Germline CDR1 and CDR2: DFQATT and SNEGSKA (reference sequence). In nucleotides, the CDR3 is TGCAGTGCTAGAACCTTACTGGGACTAGCGGGGGCGGTGGATACGCAGTATTTT. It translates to CSARTLLGLAGAVDTQYF.

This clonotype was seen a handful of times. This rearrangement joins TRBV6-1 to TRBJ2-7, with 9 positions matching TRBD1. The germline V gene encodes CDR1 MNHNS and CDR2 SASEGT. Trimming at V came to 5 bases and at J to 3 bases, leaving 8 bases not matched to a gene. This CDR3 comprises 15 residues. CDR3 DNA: TGTGCCAGCAGTCGTACCGGGACAGGGTTCTACGAGCAGTACTTC. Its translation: CASSRTGTGFYEQYF.

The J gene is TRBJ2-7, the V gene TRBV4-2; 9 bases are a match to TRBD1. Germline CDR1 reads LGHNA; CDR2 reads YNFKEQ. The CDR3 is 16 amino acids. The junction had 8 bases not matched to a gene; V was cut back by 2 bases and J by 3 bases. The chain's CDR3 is CASSQKGQGVIYEQYF. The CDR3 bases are TGTGCCAGCAGCCAAAAGGGACAGGGCGTGATCTACGAGCAGTACTTC.

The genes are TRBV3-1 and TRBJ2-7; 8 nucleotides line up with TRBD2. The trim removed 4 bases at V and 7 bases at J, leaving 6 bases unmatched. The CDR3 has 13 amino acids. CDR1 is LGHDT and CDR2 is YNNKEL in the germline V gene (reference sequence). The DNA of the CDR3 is TGTGCCAGCAGCCCCAGCGGGAGCGGGGAGCAGTACTTC. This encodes CASSPSGSGEQYF.

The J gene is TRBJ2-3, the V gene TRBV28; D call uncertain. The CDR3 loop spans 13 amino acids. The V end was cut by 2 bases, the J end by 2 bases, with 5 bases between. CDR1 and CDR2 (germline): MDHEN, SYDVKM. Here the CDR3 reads CASSLRYTDTQYF. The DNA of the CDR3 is TGTGCCAGCAGTTTAAGGTACACAGATACGCAGTATTTT.

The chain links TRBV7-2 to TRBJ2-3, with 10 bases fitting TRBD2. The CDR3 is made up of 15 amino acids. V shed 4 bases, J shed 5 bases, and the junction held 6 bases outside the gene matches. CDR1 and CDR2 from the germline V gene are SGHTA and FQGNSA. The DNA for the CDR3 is TGTGCCAGCAGCTGGCTAGCGGGAGCGGGAGATACGCAGTATTTT. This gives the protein CASSWLAGAGDTQYF. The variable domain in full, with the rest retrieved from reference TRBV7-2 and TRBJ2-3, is GAGVSQSPSNKVTEKGKDVELRCDPISGHTALYWYRQSLGQGLEFLIYFQGNSAPDKSGLPSDRFSAERTGGSVSTLTIQRTQQEDSAVYLCASSWLAGAGDTQYFGPGTRLTVL.

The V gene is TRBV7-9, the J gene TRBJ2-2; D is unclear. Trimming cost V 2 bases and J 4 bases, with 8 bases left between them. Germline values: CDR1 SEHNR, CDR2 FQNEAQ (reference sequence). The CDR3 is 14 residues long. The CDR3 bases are TGTGCCAGCAGCTTACGAGCGAGCACCGGGGAGCTGTTTTTT. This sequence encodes CASSLRASTGELFF.

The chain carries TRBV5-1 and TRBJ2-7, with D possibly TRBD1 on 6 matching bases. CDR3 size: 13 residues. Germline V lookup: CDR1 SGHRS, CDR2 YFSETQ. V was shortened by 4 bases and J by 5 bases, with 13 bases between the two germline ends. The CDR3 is CASSDQGRDEQYF. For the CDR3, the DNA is TGCGCCAGCAGCGACCAGGGGCGTGACGAGCAGTACTTC.

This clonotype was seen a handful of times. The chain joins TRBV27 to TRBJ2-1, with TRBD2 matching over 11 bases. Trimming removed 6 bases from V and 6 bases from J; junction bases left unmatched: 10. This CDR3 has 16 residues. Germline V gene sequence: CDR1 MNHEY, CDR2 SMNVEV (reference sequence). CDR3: CASSKGTSGSINEQFF. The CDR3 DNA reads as TGTGCCAGCAGCAAAGGCACTAGCGGGAGTATCAATGAGCAGTTCTTC.

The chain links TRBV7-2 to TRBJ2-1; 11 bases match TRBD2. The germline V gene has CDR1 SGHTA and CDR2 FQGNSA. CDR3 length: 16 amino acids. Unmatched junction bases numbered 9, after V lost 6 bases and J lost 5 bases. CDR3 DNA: TGTGCCAGCAGACGAATAGCGGGAGGGCATGACAATGAGCAGTTCTTC. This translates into CASRRIAGGHDNEQFF.

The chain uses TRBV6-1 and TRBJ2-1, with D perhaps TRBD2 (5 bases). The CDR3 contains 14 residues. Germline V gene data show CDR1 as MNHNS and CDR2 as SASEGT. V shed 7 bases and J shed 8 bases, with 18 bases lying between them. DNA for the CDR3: TGTGCCAGCACCTCCCCGGCAGCGGTACATGAGCAGTTCTTC. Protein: CASTSPAAVHEQFF.

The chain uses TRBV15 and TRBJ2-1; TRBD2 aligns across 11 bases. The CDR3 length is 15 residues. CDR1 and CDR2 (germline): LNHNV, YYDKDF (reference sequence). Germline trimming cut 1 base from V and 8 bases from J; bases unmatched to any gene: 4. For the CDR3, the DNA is TGTGCCACCAGCAGAGGGACTAGCGGGTTTTATGAGCAGTTCTTC. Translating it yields CATSRGTSGFYEQFF.

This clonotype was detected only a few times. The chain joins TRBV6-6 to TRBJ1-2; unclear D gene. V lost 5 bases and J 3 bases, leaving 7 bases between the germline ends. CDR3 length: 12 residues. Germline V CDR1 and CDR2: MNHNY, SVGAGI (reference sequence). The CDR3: CASSKKYYGYTF. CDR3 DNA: TGTGCCAGCAGTAAAAAATACTATGGCTACACCTTC.

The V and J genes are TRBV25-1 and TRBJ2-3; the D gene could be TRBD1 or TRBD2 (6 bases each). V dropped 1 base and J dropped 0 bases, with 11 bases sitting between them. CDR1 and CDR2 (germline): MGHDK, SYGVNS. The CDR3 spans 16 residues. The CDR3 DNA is TGTGCCAGCAGTGAATTCGGGGGACATAGCACAGATACGCAGTATTTT. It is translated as CASSEFGGHSTDTQYF.

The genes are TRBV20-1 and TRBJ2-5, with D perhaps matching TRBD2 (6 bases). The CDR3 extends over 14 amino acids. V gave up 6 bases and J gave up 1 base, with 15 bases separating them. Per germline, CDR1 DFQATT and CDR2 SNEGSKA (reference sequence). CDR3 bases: TGCAGTGCCATTACTGGGACTGCCCAAGAGACCCAGTACTTC. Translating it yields CSAITGTAQETQYF.

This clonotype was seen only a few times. CDR3 bases: TGCGCCAGCAGCCAAGAATTCCGAGTAGGGCCCTACAATGAGCAGTTCTTC. Its protein product is CASSQEFRVGPYNEQFF. The J gene is TRBJ2-1, the V gene TRBV4-3; D not resolved. Germline V gives CDR1 LGHNA, CDR2 YSLEER. This CDR3 comprises 17 residues. Trimming shortened V by 0 bases and J by 2 bases, and 14 bases separated the two germline ends.

The DNA of the CDR3 is TGTGCCAGCAGTACCTCAGGGATTTTGTCTGAAAAACTGTTTTTT. The encoded protein is CASSTSGILSEKLFF. The chain recombines TRBV25-1 with TRBJ1-4, with D tentatively TRBD1 (5 bases). Germline-derived CDR1 and CDR2 are MGHDK and SYGVNS. V was clipped by 5 bases and J by 7 bases, with 17 bases between them. This CDR3 has 15 amino acids.

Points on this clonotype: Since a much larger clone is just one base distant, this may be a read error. The CDR3 coding sequence is TGTGCCAGCTCACGGGACAGGGATTCACCCCTCCACTTT. It translates to CASSRDRDSPLHF. The gene calls are TRBV18 and TRBJ1-6; TRBD1 matches at 9 bases. The trim removed 4 bases at V and 8 bases at J, leaving 0 bases unmatched. Germline loops: CDR1 KGHSH, CDR2 LQKENI. The CDR3 spans 13 residues. The whole variable domain, remainder taken from reference TRBV18 and TRBJ1-6, is NAGVMQNPRHLVRRRGQEARLRCSPMKGHSHVYWYRQLPEEGLKFMVYLQKENIIDESGMPKERFSAEFPKEGPSILRIQQVVRGDSAAYFCASSRDRDSPLHFGNGTRLTVT.

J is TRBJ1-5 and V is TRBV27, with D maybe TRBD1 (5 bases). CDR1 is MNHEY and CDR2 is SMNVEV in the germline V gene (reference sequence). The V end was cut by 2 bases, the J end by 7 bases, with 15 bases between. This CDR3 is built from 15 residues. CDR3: CASSLKRGEGQPQHF. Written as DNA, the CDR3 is TGTGCCAGCAGTTTAAAGCGGGGGGAGGGACAGCCCCAGCATTTT.

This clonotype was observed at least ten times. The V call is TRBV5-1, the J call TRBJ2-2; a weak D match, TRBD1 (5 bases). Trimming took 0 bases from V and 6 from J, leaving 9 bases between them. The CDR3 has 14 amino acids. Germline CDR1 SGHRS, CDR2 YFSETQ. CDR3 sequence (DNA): TGCGCCAGCAGCTTGGGACAGCTAGCCGGGGAGCTGTTTTTT. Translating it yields CASSLGQLAGELFF.

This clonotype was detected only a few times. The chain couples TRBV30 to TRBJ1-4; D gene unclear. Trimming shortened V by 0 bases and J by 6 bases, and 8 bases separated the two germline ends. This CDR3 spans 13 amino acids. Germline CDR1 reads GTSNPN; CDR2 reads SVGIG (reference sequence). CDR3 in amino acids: CAWSVPQYEKLFF. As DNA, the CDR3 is TGTGCCTGGAGTGTACCACAGTATGAAAAACTGTTTTTT.

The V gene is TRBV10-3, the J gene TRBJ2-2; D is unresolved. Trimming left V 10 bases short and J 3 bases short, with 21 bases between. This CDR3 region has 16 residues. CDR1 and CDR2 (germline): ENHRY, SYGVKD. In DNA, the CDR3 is TGTGCCACCTACCCCGGACCGCCCCGGGACACCGGGGAGCTGTTTTTT. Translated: CATYPGPPRDTGELFF.

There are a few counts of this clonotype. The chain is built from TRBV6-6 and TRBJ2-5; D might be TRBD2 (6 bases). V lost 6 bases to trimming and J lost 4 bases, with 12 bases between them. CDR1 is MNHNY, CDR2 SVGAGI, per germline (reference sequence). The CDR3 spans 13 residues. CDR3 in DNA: TGTGCCAGCAGGCCACCTAGCGTAGAGACCCAGTACTTC. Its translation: CASRPPSVETQYF.

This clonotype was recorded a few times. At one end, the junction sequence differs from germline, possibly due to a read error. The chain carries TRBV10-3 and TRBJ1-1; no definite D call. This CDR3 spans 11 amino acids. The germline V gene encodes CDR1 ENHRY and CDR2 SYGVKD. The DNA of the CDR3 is TGTGCCATCAGTGAGTCGAGAGGGCACACATTT. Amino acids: CAISESRGHTF.

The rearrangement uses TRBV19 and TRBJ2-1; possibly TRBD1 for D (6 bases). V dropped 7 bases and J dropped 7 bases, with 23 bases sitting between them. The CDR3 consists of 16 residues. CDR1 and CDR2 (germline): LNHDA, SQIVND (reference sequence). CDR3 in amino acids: CASNPMGRGGRNEQFF. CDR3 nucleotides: TGTGCCAGTAATCCCATGGGCAGGGGTGGGAGAAATGAGCAGTTCTTC.

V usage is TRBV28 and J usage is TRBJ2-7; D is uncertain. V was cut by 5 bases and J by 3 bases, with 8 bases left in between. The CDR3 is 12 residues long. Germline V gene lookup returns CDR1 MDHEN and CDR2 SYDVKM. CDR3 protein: CASSPPYYEQYF. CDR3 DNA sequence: TGTGCCAGCAGTCCCCCCTACTACGAGCAGTACTTC.

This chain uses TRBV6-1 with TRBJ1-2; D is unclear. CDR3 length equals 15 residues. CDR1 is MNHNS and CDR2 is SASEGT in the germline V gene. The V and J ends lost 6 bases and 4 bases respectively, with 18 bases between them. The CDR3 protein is CASSLNGEHFYGYTF. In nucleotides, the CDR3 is TGTGCCAGCAGCCTGAACGGAGAGCATTTCTATGGCTACACCTTC.